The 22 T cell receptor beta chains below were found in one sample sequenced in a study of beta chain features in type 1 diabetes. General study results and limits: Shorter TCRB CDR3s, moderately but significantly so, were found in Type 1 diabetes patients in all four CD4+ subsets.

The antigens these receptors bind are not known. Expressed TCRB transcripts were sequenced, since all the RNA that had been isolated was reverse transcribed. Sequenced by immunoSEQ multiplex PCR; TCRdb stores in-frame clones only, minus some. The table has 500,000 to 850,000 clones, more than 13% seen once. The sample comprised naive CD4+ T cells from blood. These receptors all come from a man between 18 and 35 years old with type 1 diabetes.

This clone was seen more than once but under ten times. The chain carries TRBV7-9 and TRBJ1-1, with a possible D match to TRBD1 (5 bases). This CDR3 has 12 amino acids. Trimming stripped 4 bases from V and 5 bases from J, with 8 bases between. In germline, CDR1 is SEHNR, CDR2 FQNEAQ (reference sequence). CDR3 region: CASSSGRTEAFF. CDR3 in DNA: TGTGCCAGCAGCTCGGGGCGAACTGAAGCTTTCTTT. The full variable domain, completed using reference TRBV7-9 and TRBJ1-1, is DTGVSQNPRHKITKRGQNVTFRCDPISEHNRLYWYRQTLGQGPEFLTYFQNEAQLEKSRLLSDRFSAERPKGSFSTLEIQRTEQGDSAMYLCASSSGRTEAFFGQGTRLTVV.

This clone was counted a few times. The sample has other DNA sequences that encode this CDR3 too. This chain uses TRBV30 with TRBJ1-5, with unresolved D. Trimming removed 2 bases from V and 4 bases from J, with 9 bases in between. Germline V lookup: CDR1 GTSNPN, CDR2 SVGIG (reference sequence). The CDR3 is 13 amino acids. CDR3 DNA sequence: TGTGCCTGGAGTACCTCCGGTAATCAGCCCCAGCATTTT. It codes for CAWSTSGNQPQHF.

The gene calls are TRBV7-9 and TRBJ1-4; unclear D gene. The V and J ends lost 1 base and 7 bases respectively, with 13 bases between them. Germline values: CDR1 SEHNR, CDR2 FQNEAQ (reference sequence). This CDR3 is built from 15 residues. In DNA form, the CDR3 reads TGTGCCAGCAGCTTAGTTCCTATAAAGCTTGAAAAACTGTTTTTT. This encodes CASSLVPIKLEKLFF.

The DNA for the CDR3 is TGTGCCAGTAGTATGGTCTACTATGGCTACACCTTC. Translated, it gives CASSMVYYGYTF. The chain couples TRBV19 to TRBJ1-2; unclear D gene. Germline CDR1 LNHDA, CDR2 SQIVND (reference sequence). V gave up 3 bases and J gave up 3 bases, with 5 bases separating them. This CDR3 is built from 12 residues.

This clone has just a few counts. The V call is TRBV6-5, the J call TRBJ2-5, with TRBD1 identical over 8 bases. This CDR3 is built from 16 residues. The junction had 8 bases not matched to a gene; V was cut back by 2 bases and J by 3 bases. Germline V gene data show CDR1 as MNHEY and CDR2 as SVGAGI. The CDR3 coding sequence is TGTGCCAGCAGTTACCTCTCCGGACAGGGAGAAGAGACCCAGTACTTC. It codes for CASSYLSGQGEETQYF.

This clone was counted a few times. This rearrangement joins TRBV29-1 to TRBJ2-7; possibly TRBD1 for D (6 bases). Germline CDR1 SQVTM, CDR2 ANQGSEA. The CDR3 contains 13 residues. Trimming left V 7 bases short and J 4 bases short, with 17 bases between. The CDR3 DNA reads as TGCAGCGCCGGCGGACAGTCCTATTACGAGCAGTACTTC. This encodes CSAGGQSYYEQYF.

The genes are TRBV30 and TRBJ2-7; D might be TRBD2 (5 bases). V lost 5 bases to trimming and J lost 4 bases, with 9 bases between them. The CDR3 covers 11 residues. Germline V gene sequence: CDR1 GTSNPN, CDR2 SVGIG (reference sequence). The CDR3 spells CAWEGFYEQYF. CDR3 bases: TGTGCCTGGGAGGGATTTTACGAGCAGTACTTC.

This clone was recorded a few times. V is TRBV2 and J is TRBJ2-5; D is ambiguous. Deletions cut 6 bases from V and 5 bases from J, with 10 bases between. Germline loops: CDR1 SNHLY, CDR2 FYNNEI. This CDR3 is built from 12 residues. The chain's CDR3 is CASSAQEETQYF. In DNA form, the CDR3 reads TGTGCCAGCAGCGCCCAGGAGGAGACCCAGTACTTC.

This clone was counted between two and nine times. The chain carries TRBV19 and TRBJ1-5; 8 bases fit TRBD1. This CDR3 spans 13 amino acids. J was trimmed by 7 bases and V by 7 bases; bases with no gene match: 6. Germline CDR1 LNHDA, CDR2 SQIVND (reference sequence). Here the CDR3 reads CASKTGVEQPQHF. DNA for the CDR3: TGTGCCAGTAAGACAGGGGTTGAACAGCCCCAGCATTTT. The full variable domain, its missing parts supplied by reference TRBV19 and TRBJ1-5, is DGGITQSPKYLFRKEGQNVTLSCEQNLNHDAMYWYRQDPGQGLRLIYYSQIVNDFQKGDIAEGYSVSREKKESFPLTVTSAQKNPTAFYLCASKTGVEQPQHFGDGTRLSIL.

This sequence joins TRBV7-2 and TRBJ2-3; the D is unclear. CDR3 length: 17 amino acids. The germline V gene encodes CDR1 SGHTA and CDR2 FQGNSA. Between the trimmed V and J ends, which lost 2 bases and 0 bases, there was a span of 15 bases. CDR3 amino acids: CASSLSAAAPSTDTQYF. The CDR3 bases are TGTGCCAGCAGCTTATCGGCGGCCGCTCCTAGCACAGATACGCAGTATTTT.

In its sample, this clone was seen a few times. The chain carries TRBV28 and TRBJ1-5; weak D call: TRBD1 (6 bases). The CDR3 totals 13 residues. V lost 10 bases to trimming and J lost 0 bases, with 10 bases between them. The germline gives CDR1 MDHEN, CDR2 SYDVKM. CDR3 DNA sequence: TGTGCCACCAGGACAGATAGCAATCAGCCCCAGCATTTT. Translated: CATRTDSNQPQHF.

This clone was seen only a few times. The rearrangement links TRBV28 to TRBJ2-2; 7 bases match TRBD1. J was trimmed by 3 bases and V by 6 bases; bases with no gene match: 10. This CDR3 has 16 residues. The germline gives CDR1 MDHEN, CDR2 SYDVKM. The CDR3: CASSPTGTVDTGELFF. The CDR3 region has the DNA TGTGCCAGCAGCCCTACGGGGACAGTGGACACCGGGGAGCTGTTTTTT.

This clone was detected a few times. This CDR3 is CATLNGGREQYF. DNA for the CDR3: TGTGCCACCCTAAATGGGGGGCGCGAGCAGTACTTC. The gene calls are TRBV28 and TRBJ2-7, with D possibly called TRBD1 or TRBD2 (6 bases each). CDR3 length: 12 residues. V lost 10 bases and J 6 bases, leaving 16 bases between the germline ends. Looked up from germline, CDR1 is MDHEN and CDR2 is SYDVKM.

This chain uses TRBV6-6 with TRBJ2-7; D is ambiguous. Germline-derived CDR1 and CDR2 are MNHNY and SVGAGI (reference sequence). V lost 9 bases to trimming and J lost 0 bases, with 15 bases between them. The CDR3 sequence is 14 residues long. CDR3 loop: CASAKDGHSYEQYF. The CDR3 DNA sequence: TGTGCCAGTGCAAAGGATGGCCACTCCTACGAGCAGTACTTC.

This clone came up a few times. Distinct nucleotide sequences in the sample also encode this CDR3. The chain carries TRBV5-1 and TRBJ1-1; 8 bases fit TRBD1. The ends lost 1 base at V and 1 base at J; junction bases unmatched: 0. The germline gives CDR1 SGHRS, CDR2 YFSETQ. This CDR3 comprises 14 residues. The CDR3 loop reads CASSLQGANTEAFF. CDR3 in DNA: TGCGCCAGCAGCTTGCAGGGGGCGAACACTGAAGCTTTCTTT.

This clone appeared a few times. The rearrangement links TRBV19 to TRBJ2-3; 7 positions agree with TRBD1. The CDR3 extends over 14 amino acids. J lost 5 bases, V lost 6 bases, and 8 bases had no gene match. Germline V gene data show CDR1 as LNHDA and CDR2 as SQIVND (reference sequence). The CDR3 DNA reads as TGTGCCAGTAGGATGACAGGGACAAAAGATACGCAGTATTTT. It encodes CASRMTGTKDTQYF.

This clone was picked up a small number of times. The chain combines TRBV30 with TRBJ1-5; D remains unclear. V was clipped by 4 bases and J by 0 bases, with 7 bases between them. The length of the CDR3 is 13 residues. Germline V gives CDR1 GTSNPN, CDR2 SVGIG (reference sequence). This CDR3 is CAWTGSSNQPQHF. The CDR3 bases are TGTGCCTGGACAGGATCTAGCAATCAGCCCCAGCATTTT.

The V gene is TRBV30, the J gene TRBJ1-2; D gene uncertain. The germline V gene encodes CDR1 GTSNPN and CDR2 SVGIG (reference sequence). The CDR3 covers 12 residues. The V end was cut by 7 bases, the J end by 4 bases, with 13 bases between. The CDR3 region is CALTPSLYGYTF. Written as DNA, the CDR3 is TGTGCCTTGACACCGAGTCTCTATGGCTACACCTTC.

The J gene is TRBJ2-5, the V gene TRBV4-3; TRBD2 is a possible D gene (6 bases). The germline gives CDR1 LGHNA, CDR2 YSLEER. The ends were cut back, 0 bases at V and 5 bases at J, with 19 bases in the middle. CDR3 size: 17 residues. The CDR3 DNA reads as TGCGCCAGCAGCCAAGATGTCCCATCCGGGGGAAAGGAGACCCAGTACTTC. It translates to CASSQDVPSGGKETQYF.

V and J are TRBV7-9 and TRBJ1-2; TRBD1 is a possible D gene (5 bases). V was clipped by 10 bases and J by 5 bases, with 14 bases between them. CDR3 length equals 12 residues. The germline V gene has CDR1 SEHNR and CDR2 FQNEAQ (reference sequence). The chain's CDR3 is CAIPGRVYGYTF. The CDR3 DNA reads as TGTGCCATCCCAGGGAGGGTTTATGGCTACACCTTC.

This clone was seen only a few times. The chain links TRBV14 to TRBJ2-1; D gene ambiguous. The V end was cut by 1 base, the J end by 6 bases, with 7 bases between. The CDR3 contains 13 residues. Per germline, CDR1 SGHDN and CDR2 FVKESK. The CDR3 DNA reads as TGTGCCAGCAGCCAAGGGGCACGCAATGAGCAGTTCTTC. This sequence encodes CASSQGARNEQFF.

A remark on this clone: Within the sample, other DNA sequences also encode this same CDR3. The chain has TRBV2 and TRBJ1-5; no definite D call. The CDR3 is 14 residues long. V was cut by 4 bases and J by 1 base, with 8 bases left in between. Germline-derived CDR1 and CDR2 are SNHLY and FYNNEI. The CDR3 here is CASSGDGSNQPQHF. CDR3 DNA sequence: TGTGCCAGCAGTGGAGACGGGAGCAATCAGCCCCAGCATTTT. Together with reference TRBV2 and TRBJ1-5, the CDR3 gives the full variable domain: EPEVTQTPSHQVTQMGQEVILRCVPISNHLYFYWYRQILGQKVEFLVSFYNNEISEKSEIFDDQFSVERPDGSNFTLKIRSTKLEDSAMYFCASSGDGSNQPQHFGDGTRLSIL.